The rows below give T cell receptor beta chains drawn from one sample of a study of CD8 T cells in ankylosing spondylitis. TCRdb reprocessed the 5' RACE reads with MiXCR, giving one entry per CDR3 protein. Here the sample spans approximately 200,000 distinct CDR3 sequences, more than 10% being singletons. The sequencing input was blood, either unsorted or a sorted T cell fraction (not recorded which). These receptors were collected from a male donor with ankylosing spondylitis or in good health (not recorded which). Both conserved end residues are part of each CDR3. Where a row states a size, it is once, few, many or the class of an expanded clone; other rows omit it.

CASSETPQYELYF	TRBV6-1	TRBJ2-7	-
CASSPYGRDYGYTF	TRBV6-1	TRBJ1-2	-
CSARDVAGGTDTQYF	TRBV20-1	TRBJ2-3	few
CASSYFGESNQPQHF	TRBV6-2/TRBV6-3	TRBJ1-5	-
CASSIEGVLTSTDTQYF	TRBV5-1	TRBJ2-3	-
CASSLRHPSGANVLTF	TRBV27	TRBJ2-6	-
CSVEDSGNGYTF	TRBV29-1	TRBJ1-2	few
CASRRGQGARNEQYF	TRBV11-2	TRBJ2-7	few
CASSPRAGGTDTQYF	TRBV4-1	TRBJ2-3	few
CATQSAPTDTQYF	TRBV7-9	TRBJ2-3	-
CASSLPREIDEQYF	TRBV5-1	TRBJ2-7	few
CASSPGTGGSTDTQYF	TRBV5-1	TRBJ2-3	-